One and the same sample provided the 24 T cell receptor beta chains below, sequenced in a study of T cells in localized non-small cell lung cancer. Using immunoSEQ multiplex PCR, the repertoire was profiled, and TCRdb retains in-frame clones only, with some absent. The sample lists tens of thousands of clones, 70% to 85% occurring once. The sequences come from peripheral blood, collected before any cancer treatment. The source is an older female donor with stage I lung adenocarcinoma.

This rearrangement joins TRBV6-1 to TRBJ2-1; D is perhaps TRBD2 (5 bases). The CDR3 runs to 11 residues. Germline values: CDR1 MNHNS, CDR2 SASEGT. V was cut by 1 base and J by 12 bases, with 7 bases left in between. The CDR3 coding sequence is TGTGCCAGCAGTGAAGAGACTACGCAGTTCTTC. It translates to CASSEETTQFF.

The chain has TRBV20-1 and TRBJ2-4; no clear D. The CDR3 is 11 amino acids. Per germline, CDR1 DFQATT and CDR2 SNEGSKA (reference sequence). V was clipped by 6 bases and J by 1 base, with 4 bases between them. The CDR3, as DNA: TGCAGTGCGGGCGCCAAAAACATTCAGTACTTC. As protein: CSAGAKNIQYF.

The gene calls are TRBV9 and TRBJ1-1, with D tentatively TRBD1 (6 bases). Germline values: CDR1 SGDLS, CDR2 YYNGEE. CDR3 length: 15 residues. V was clipped by 0 bases and J by 1 base, with 10 bases between them. The CDR3 protein is CASSVGRTANTEAFF. The CDR3 region has the DNA TGTGCCAGCAGCGTAGGGCGGACAGCGAACACTGAAGCTTTCTTT.

The gene calls are TRBV7-2 and TRBJ1-1; D not resolved. Trimming stripped 5 bases from V and 11 bases from J, with 12 bases between. Germline V lookup: CDR1 SGHTA, CDR2 FQGNSA. There are 11 residues in the CDR3. CDR3 loop: CASSPMLEAFF. As DNA, the CDR3 is TGTGCCAGCAGCCCAATGTTAGAGGCTTTCTTT.

This clone has only a few counts. The chain links TRBV9 to TRBJ2-3; D gene unclear. V was cut by 0 bases and J by 9 bases, with 17 bases left in between. The CDR3 spans 15 residues. Germline CDR1 SGDLS, CDR2 YYNGEE. Here the CDR3 reads CASSVARVPSGTQYF. CDR3 nucleotide sequence: TGTGCCAGCAGCGTAGCTAGAGTTCCCTCCGGAACGCAGTATTTT. The variable domain in full, completed from reference TRBV9 and TRBJ2-3, reads DSGVTQTPKHLITATGQRVTLRCSPRSGDLSVYWYQQSLDQGLQFLIQYYNGEERAKGNILERFSAQQFPDLHSELNLSSLELGDSALYFCASSVARVPSGTQYFGPGTRLTVL.

The CDR3 sequence: CASSLTGGTEAFF. CDR3 in DNA: TGTGCCAGCAGCTTAACAGGGGGCACTGAAGCTTTCTTT. The rearrangement uses TRBV7-9 and TRBJ1-1; 8 positions match TRBD1. Germline CDR1 and CDR2: SEHNR and FQNEAQ (reference sequence). Trimming at V came to 2 bases and at J to 4 bases, leaving 0 bases not matched to a gene. The CDR3 spans 13 residues.

This chain joins TRBV28 and TRBJ2-7; no clear D. The germline gives CDR1 MDHEN, CDR2 SYDVKM. The CDR3 spans 12 residues. V shed 3 bases and J shed 3 bases, with 6 bases lying between them. The CDR3 nucleotides read TGTGCCAGCAGTTTTGGGATCTACGAGCAGTACTTC. Amino acid sequence: CASSFGIYEQYF.

This clone was seen a single time. The V call is TRBV10-3, the J call TRBJ2-3, with 8 bases identical to TRBD1. V was pared by 7 bases and J by 2 bases, with 11 bases of the junction left unmatched. Germline V gene sequence: CDR1 ENHRY, CDR2 SYGVKD. The CDR3 runs to 16 residues. The CDR3 reads CAIKSGGSISTDTQYF. The CDR3 nucleotides read TGTGCCATCAAATCAGGGGGCTCGATTTCCACAGATACGCAGTATTTT.

Here the CDR3 reads CASSLGQGQAGELFF. CDR3 nucleotide sequence: TGTGCCAGCAGCTTGGGGCAAGGGCAAGCCGGGGAGCTGTTTTTT. The chain combines TRBV5-4 with TRBJ2-2; the D is unclear. Germline CDR1 SGHNT, CDR2 YYREEE (reference sequence). The CDR3 sequence is 15 residues long. V gave up 0 bases and J gave up 6 bases, with 12 bases separating them.

About this clone: Other DNA sequences in the same sample also yield this CDR3. CDR3 nucleotide sequence: TGTGCCAGCAGCTTTGCGCGGGGGGGCAGGACCGGGGAGCTGTTTTTT. Residues: CASSFARGGRTGELFF. The chain recombines TRBV11-3 with TRBJ2-2, with 9 bases matching TRBD2. CDR3 length equals 16 residues. Germline V gene lookup returns CDR1 SGHNT and CDR2 YENEEA. Germline trimming cut 3 bases from V and 5 bases from J; bases unmatched to any gene: 7.

The chain employs TRBV19 and TRBJ1-5; maybe TRBD1 (5 bases). Trimming stripped 5 bases from V and 2 bases from J, with 19 bases between. CDR3 length equals 17 residues. CDR1 and CDR2 (germline): LNHDA, SQIVND (reference sequence). CDR3 protein: CASSSPSGFGGNQPQHF. For the CDR3, the DNA is TGTGCCAGTAGTTCCCCCTCAGGGTTTGGAGGCAATCAGCCCCAGCATTTT.

The V call is TRBV7-3, the J call TRBJ2-3, with D possibly TRBD2 on 7 matching bases. Trimming pared 2 bases from V and 2 bases from J, leaving 8 bases between. The CDR3 sequence is 14 residues long. Germline CDR1 and CDR2: SGHTA and FQGTGA. In DNA form, the CDR3 reads TGTGCCAGCAGCTTAGCGGGGGCCACAGATACGCAGTATTTT. Its protein is CASSLAGATDTQYF.

The chain employs TRBV11-3 and TRBJ1-1; D may be TRBD1 (5 bases). The germline CDR1 and CDR2 sequences are SGHNT and YENEEA. Trimming shortened V by 5 bases and J by 0 bases, and 13 bases separated the two germline ends. This CDR3 has 15 amino acids. This CDR3 reads CASSRGRRMNTEAFF. Written as DNA, the CDR3 is TGTGCCAGCAGCAGGGGAAGACGAATGAACACTGAAGCTTTCTTT.

This chain joins TRBV5-4 and TRBJ2-3; no reliable D call. V was trimmed by 4 bases and J by 2 bases, leaving 5 bases between them. CDR3 length: 12 amino acids. Germline values: CDR1 SGHNT, CDR2 YYREEE (reference sequence). CDR3 region: CASSQNTDTQYF. CDR3 DNA: TGTGCCAGCAGCCAAAACACAGATACGCAGTATTTT.

V gene TRBV5-5 combines with J gene TRBJ2-1, with TRBD1 matching 9 bases. CDR1 and CDR2 from the germline V gene are SGHKS and YYEKEE (reference sequence). J gave up 8 bases and V 4 bases, and 7 bases lay outside the gene matches. This CDR3 contains 14 residues. The CDR3 reads CASSIGQGRDEQFF. CDR3 coding DNA: TGTGCCAGCAGCATCGGACAGGGGAGAGATGAGCAGTTCTTC.

The chain employs TRBV10-1 and TRBJ2-2; D unclear. V was cut by 3 bases and J by 1 base, with 12 bases left in between. Germline loops: CDR1 WNHNN, CDR2 SYGVQD (reference sequence). The CDR3 covers 16 residues. CDR3 sequence reads: CASSDPGDLNTGELFF. CDR3 in DNA: TGCGCCAGCAGTGACCCCGGCGATCTGAACACCGGGGAGCTGTTTTTT.

The rearrangement uses TRBV11-3 and TRBJ2-2; no firm D call. V lost 2 bases to trimming and J lost 6 bases, with 10 bases between them. Germline V gene lookup returns CDR1 SGHNT and CDR2 YENEEA. The CDR3 totals 14 residues. The chain's CDR3 is CASSLTALSGELFF. The CDR3 nucleotides are TGTGCCAGCAGCTTAACAGCTCTATCCGGGGAGCTGTTTTTT.

The chain employs TRBV6-1 and TRBJ2-4; D perhaps matches TRBD2 (6 bases). This CDR3 is 14 amino acids long. Trimming pared 7 bases from V and 6 bases from J, leaving 16 bases between. CDR1 is MNHNS, CDR2 SASEGT, per germline. CDR3 sequence reads: CASTREVEGNIQYF. DNA for the CDR3: TGTGCCAGCACCCGAGAGGTGGAGGGAAACATTCAGTACTTC.

The genes are TRBV27 and TRBJ2-3, with 11 bases aligning to TRBD2. The V segment lost 5 bases and the J segment 5 bases; nucleotides outside the gene matches: 21. The CDR3 runs to 20 residues. Germline loops: CDR1 MNHEY, CDR2 SMNVEV (reference sequence). The DNA for the CDR3 is TGTGCCAGCAGTCCCCCGGGCCTAGCGGGAGGACTCCCGGTTGGAGATACGCAGTATTTT. As protein: CASSPPGLAGGLPVGDTQYF.

The chain is built from TRBV7-9 and TRBJ1-2; 7 bases are a match to TRBD1. Germline CDR1 SEHNR, CDR2 FQNEAQ (reference sequence). CDR3 length: 13 residues. The junction had 6 bases not matched to a gene; V was cut back by 5 bases and J by 6 bases. CDR3: CASSLPTGNGYTF. CDR3 nucleotide sequence: TGTGCCAGCAGCCTTCCGACAGGGAATGGCTACACCTTC. Looking up the rest from reference TRBV7-9 and TRBJ1-2 gives the full variable domain: DTGVSQNPRHKITKRGQNVTFRCDPISEHNRLYWYRQTLGQGPEFLTYFQNEAQLEKSRLLSDRFSAERPKGSFSTLEIQRTEQGDSAMYLCASSLPTGNGYTFGSGTRLTVV.

V is TRBV28 and J is TRBJ1-3; D gene uncertain. CDR3 length: 14 residues. Trimming stripped 8 bases from V and 0 bases from J, with 11 bases between. CDR1 and CDR2 (germline): MDHEN, SYDVKM. This CDR3 is CASDDGNSGNTIYF. The CDR3 DNA sequence: TGTGCCAGCGACGACGGCAACTCTGGAAACACCATATATTTT.

The chain links TRBV6-1 to TRBJ2-3, with 7 bases matching TRBD2. The V segment lost 7 bases and the J segment 3 bases; nucleotides outside the gene matches: 7. The CDR3 runs 14 residues. Germline CDR1 MNHNS, CDR2 SASEGT. The CDR3 DNA reads TGTGCCAGCAAGGATACAGCGGGAACAGATACGCAGTATTTT. Encoded protein: CASKDTAGTDTQYF.

This chain connects TRBV19 to TRBJ2-7, with a possible D match to TRBD2 (5 bases). V lost 5 bases and J 7 bases, leaving 9 bases between the germline ends. The CDR3 consists of 11 residues. The germline V gene has CDR1 LNHDA and CDR2 SQIVND (reference sequence). In DNA, the CDR3 is TGTGCCAGTAGTTCTAGCCGGGAGCAGTACTTC. This encodes CASSSSREQYF.

The V call is TRBV18, the J call TRBJ2-3, with 7 nucleotides matching TRBD2. Germline assignment: CDR1 KGHSH and CDR2 LQKENI. There are 15 residues in the CDR3. V shed 1 base, J shed 3 bases, and the junction held 4 bases outside the gene matches. The CDR3 loop reads CASSPRAGATDTQYF. The CDR3 DNA is TGTGCCAGCTCACCACGGGCGGGAGCGACAGATACGCAGTATTTT.